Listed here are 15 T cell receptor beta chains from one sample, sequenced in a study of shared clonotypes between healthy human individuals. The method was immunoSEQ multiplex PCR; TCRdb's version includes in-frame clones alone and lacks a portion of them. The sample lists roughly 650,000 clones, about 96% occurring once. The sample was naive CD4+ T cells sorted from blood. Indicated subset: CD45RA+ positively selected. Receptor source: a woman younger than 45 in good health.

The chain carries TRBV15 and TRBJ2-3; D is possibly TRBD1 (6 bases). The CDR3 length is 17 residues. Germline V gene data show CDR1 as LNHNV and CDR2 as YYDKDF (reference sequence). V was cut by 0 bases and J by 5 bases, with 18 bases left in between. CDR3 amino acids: CATSRDRGRGLGDTQYF. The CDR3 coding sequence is TGTGCCACCAGCAGAGATCGGGGCAGGGGTTTGGGAGATACGCAGTATTTT.

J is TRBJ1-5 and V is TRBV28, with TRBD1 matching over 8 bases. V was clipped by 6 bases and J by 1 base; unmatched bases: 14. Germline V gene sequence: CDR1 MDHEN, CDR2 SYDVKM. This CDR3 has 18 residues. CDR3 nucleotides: TGTGCCAGCAGACGCCGCAGGGGGCTGGAGAAAAGCAATCAGCCCCAGCATTTT. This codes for CASRRRRGLEKSNQPQHF.

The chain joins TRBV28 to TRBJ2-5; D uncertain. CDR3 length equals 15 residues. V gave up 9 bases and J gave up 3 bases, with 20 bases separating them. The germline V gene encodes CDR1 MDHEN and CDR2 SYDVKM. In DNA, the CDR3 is TGTGCCAGTCCTCCCCTACAAAGACGGGAAGAGACCCAGTACTTC. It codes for CASPPLQRREETQYF.

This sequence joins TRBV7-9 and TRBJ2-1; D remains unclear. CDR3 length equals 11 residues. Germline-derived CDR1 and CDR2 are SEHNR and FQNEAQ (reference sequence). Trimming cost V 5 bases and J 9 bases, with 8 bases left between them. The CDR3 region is CASSEVAEQFF. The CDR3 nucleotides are TGTGCCAGCAGCGAGGTGGCTGAGCAGTTCTTC.

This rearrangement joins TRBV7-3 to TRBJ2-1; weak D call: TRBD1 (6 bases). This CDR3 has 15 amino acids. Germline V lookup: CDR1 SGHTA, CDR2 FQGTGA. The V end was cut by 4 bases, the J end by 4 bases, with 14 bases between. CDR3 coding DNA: TGTGCCAGCAGCTCTAACAGGGCCAGTTACAATGAGCAGTTCTTC. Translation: CASSSNRASYNEQFF. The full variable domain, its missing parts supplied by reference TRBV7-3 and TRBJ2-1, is GAGVSQTPSNKVTEKGKYVELRCDPISGHTALYWYRQSLGQGPEFLIYFQGTGAADDSGLPNDRFFAVRPEGSVSTLKIQRTERGDSAVYLCASSSNRASYNEQFFGPGTRLTVL.

The CDR3 reads CASSPDSFNQPQHF. Written as DNA, the CDR3 is TGTGCCAGTAGTCCGGACAGCTTCAATCAGCCCCAGCATTTT. The chain employs TRBV19 and TRBJ1-5; perhaps TRBD1 as D (6 bases). Per germline, CDR1 LNHDA and CDR2 SQIVND (reference sequence). Deletions cut 5 bases from V and 3 bases from J, with 11 bases between. The CDR3 totals 14 residues.

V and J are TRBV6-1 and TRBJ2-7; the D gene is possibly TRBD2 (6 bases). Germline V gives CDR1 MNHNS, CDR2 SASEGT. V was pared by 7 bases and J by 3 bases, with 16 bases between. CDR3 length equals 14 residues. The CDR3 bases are TGTGCCAGCAAGCGGGCTTGGGAGAACTACGAGCAGTACTTC. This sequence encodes CASKRAWENYEQYF.

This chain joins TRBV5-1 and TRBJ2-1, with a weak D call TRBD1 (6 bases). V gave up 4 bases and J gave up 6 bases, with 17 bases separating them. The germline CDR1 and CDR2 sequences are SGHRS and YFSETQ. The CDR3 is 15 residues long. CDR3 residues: CASSPRQADGNEQFF. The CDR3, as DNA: TGCGCCAGCAGCCCGCGACAGGCCGACGGCAATGAGCAGTTCTTC.

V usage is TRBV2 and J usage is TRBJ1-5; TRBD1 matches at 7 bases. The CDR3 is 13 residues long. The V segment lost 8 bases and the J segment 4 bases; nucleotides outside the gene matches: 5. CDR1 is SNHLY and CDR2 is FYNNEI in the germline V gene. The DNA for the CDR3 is TGTGCCAGCTCGGGACAGATAAATCAGCCCCAGCATTTT. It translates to CASSGQINQPQHF.

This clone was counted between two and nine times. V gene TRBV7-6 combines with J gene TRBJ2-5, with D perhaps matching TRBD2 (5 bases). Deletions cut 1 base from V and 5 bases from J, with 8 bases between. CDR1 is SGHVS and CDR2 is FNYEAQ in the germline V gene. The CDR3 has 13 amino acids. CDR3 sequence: CASSLGETETQYF. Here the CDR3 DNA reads TGTGCCAGCAGCTTAGGGGAGACGGAGACCCAGTACTTC.

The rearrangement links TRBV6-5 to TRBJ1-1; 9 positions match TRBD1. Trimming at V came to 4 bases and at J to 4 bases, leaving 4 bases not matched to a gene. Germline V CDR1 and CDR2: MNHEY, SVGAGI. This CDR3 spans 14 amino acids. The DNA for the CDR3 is TGTGCCAGCAGTTCGAGGACAGGGGTCACTGAAGCTTTCTTT. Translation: CASSSRTGVTEAFF.

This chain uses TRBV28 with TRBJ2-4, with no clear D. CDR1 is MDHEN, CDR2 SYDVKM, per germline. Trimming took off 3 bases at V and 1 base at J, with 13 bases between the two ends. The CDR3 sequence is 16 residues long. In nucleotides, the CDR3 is TGTGCCAGCAGTTTCCGCTTAGCAGTTGCCAAAAACATTCAGTACTTC. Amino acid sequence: CASSFRLAVAKNIQYF.

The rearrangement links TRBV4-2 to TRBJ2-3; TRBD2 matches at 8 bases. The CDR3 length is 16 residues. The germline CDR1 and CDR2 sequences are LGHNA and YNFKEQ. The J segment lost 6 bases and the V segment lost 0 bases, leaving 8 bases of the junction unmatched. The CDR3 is CASSQETSVNSDTQYF. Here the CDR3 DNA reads TGTGCCAGCAGCCAAGAGACTAGCGTGAATTCGGATACGCAGTATTTT.

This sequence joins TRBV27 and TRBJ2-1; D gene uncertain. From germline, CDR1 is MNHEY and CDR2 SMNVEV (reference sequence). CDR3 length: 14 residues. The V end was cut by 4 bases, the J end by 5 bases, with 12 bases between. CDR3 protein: CASSSPPANNEQFF. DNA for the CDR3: TGTGCCAGCAGTTCCCCACCGGCTAACAATGAGCAGTTCTTC.

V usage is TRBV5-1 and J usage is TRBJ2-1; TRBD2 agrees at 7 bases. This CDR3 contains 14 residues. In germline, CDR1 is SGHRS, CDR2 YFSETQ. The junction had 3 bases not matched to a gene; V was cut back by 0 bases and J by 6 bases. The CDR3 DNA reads TGCGCCAGCAGCTTGGTTATAGCGGGCAATGAGCAGTTCTTC. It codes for CASSLVIAGNEQFF.